The 21 T cell receptor beta chains presented below share a single source sample, sequenced in a study of blood T cell repertoires in COVID-19. Produced via immunoSEQ multiplex PCR; TCRdb's table is partial and in-frame only. The repertoire holds about 260,000 clones, around 87% seen once, with roughly 5.6% in the top ten. Specimen: peripheral blood. These receptors all stem from a woman aged 55-70 years with COVID-19, enrolled during active disease.

This chain links TRBV4-3 with TRBJ1-6; D is ambiguous. V lost 0 bases, J lost 0 bases, and 3 bases lay in between. The germline CDR1 and CDR2 sequences are LGHNA and YSLEER. This CDR3 is 15 amino acids long. The DNA for the CDR3 is TGCGCCAGCAGCCAAGATAGCTCCTATAATTCACCCCTCCACTTT. Translating gives CASSQDSSYNSPLHF.

The chain recombines TRBV2 with TRBJ1-2; no clear D. Per germline, CDR1 SNHLY and CDR2 FYNNEI. Trimming shortened V by 2 bases and J by 1 base, and 11 bases separated the two germline ends. The CDR3 sequence is 15 residues long. The CDR3 coding sequence is TGTGCCAGCAGTGAATTGAGTCGTATTAACTATGGCTACACCTTC. Translating gives CASSELSRINYGYTF.

The V and J genes are TRBV7-9 and TRBJ1-3; 7 positions agree with TRBD1. Unmatched junction bases numbered 16, after V lost 4 bases and J lost 4 bases. This CDR3 contains 18 residues. Germline values: CDR1 SEHNR, CDR2 FQNEAQ (reference sequence). The DNA for the CDR3 is TGTGCCAGCAGCTCGGCCCAAACCTTCGACAGGGCCGGAAACACCATATATTTT. It codes for CASSSAQTFDRAGNTIYF.

The V call is TRBV9, the J call TRBJ2-1, with D possibly being TRBD1 (6 bases). Germline CDR1 reads SGDLS; CDR2 reads YYNGEE. V was trimmed by 4 bases and J by 6 bases, leaving 23 bases between them. There are 17 residues in the CDR3. In DNA form, the CDR3 reads TGTGCCAGCAGCCCTAGAATTCGGGACACCCCGGGCAATGAGCAGTTCTTC. It encodes CASSPRIRDTPGNEQFF.

This clone was seen a handful of times. The same CDR3 is also encoded by other DNA sequences in this sample. The chain uses TRBV19 and TRBJ2-3; no clear D gene. CDR3 length: 13 amino acids. Trimming took 4 bases from V and 0 from J, leaving 5 bases between them. Germline values: CDR1 LNHDA, CDR2 SQIVND (reference sequence). CDR3 in DNA: TGTGCCAGTAGTAGCGGTAGCACAGATACGCAGTATTTT. Translation: CASSSGSTDTQYF.

This chain connects TRBV9 to TRBJ2-2; D is unresolved. The V gene's germline CDR1 is SGDLS and CDR2 YYNGEE. Trimming cost V 0 bases and J 6 bases, with 12 bases left between them. This CDR3 comprises 15 residues. CDR3 protein: CASSVDPRMAGELFF. The CDR3, as DNA: TGTGCCAGCAGCGTAGATCCGCGGATGGCCGGGGAGCTGTTTTTT.

The rearrangement links TRBV6-4 to TRBJ1-1; 8 bases are shared with TRBD1. Germline V gene sequence: CDR1 MRHNA, CDR2 SNTAGT. There are 15 residues in the CDR3. V dropped 6 bases and J dropped 1; count of bases not matched to a gene: 7. In DNA form, the CDR3 reads TGTGCCAGCAGAGAGACAGGGGTCGGGAACACTGAAGCTTTCTTT. Translated: CASRETGVGNTEAFF.

The chain is built from TRBV10-1 and TRBJ2-3; 7 bases map to TRBD2. Germline V gives CDR1 WNHNN, CDR2 SYGVQD (reference sequence). This CDR3 has 15 residues. V lost 3 bases to trimming and J lost 3 bases; unmatched junction nucleotides: 6. The CDR3 region has the DNA TGCGCCAGCAGTGAACGGCGGGAGCTAACAGATACGCAGTATTTT. This codes for CASSERRELTDTQYF.

The chain has TRBV28 and TRBJ2-7; TRBD2 aligns across 7 bases. Germline values: CDR1 MDHEN, CDR2 SYDVKM. Unmatched junction bases numbered 8, after V lost 7 bases and J lost 2 bases. The length of the CDR3 is 14 residues. Here the CDR3 DNA reads TGTGCCAGCACCAGGTTCCGGGGGGCCTACGAGCAGTACTTC. Its translation: CASTRFRGAYEQYF.

This chain uses TRBV12-3 or TRBV12-4 with TRBJ1-5; no clear D gene. The germline V and J ends were trimmed by 6 bases and 9 bases, with 15 bases remaining between them. The CDR3 is 13 residues long. CDR3 bases: TGTGCCAGCAGCCAGGCAGGAACTCGGCCCCAGCATTTT. As protein: CASSQAGTRPQHF.

V is TRBV6-1 and J is TRBJ2-1; 12 bases align to TRBD2. Looked up from germline, CDR1 is MNHNS and CDR2 is SASEGT. The CDR3 runs to 18 residues. With V trimmed by 2 bases and J by 1 base, 6 bases remained unmatched. The CDR3 loop reads CASSEFPSGGGSYNEQFF. The CDR3 region has the DNA TGTGCCAGCAGTGAATTTCCTAGCGGGGGGGGGTCCTACAATGAGCAGTTCTTC.

The count of this clone is one. The V gene is TRBV18, the J gene TRBJ2-7; D is perhaps TRBD1 (6 bases). The CDR3 has 15 amino acids. V lost 4 bases, J lost 1 base, and 14 bases lay in between. CDR1 is KGHSH, CDR2 LQKENI, per germline. The CDR3 spells CASSRGGRSSYEQYF. CDR3 DNA: TGTGCCAGCTCACGAGGGGGACGGTCTTCCTACGAGCAGTACTTC.

The gene calls are TRBV24-1 and TRBJ2-1; no clear D gene. V lost 2 bases and J 0 bases, leaving 13 bases between the germline ends. Germline loops: CDR1 KGHDR, CDR2 SFDVKD. The CDR3 covers 17 residues. The CDR3 bases are TGTGCCACCAGTGATTCACGAGGTCGAAGCTCCTACAATGAGCAGTTCTTC. This codes for CATSDSRGRSSYNEQFF.

The gene calls are TRBV24-1 and TRBJ1-1; 8 bases map to TRBD1. J lost 1 base, V lost 7 bases, and 4 bases had no gene match. The CDR3 spans 14 residues. Germline V gives CDR1 KGHDR, CDR2 SFDVKD. The CDR3 DNA follows: TGTGCCACCAGGCAGACAGGGGCGAACACTGAAGCTTTCTTT. Amino acids: CATRQTGANTEAFF.

V is TRBV12-3 or TRBV12-4 and J is TRBJ2-7; a possible D gene is TRBD1 (6 bases). CDR3 length equals 13 residues. Between the trimmed V and J ends, which lost 6 bases and 0 bases, there was a span of 9 bases. CDR3 nucleotide sequence: TGTGCCAGCAGCCCGGGACACTCCTACGAGCAGTACTTC. Protein: CASSPGHSYEQYF.

The chain has TRBV5-1 and TRBJ1-6; no clear D. V was trimmed by 0 bases and J by 0 bases, leaving 13 bases between them. The CDR3 consists of 18 residues. Germline CDR1 is SGHRS and CDR2 is YFSETQ. The CDR3 loop reads CASSLEQALSSYNSPLHF. Written as DNA, the CDR3 is TGCGCCAGCAGCTTGGAGCAGGCTCTCAGCTCCTATAATTCACCCCTCCACTTT.

The rearrangement joins TRBV6-1 to TRBJ2-7, with D possibly TRBD2 on 6 matching bases. V was trimmed by 3 bases and J by 0 bases, leaving 15 bases between them. The CDR3 is 16 amino acids. Germline CDR1 MNHNS, CDR2 SASEGT. The CDR3 nucleotides are TGTGCCAGCAGTGAGGGATATAGGGACTTCTCCTACGAGCAGTACTTC. It codes for CASSEGYRDFSYEQYF.

This chain's CDR3 is CSASKAASGMDEQFF. In DNA form, the CDR3 reads TGCAGTGCTAGTAAGGCGGCTAGCGGGATGGATGAGCAGTTCTTC. This rearrangement joins TRBV20-1 to TRBJ2-1; 9 nucleotides line up with TRBD2. V shed 3 bases and J 8 bases; nucleotides not matched to a gene: 11. Germline V CDR1 and CDR2: DFQATT, SNEGSKA (reference sequence). The CDR3 loop spans 15 amino acids.

The V call is TRBV10-3, the J call TRBJ2-1; D may be TRBD1 (5 bases). The CDR3 totals 14 residues. Germline CDR1 and CDR2: ENHRY and SYGVKD. V was clipped by 9 bases and J by 4 bases, with 16 bases between them. CDR3 DNA sequence: TGTGCCATACAGGCTTATGGGATATACAATGAGCAGTTCTTC. Translation gives CAIQAYGIYNEQFF.

The gene calls are TRBV5-6 and TRBJ2-7, with TRBD1 identical over 9 bases. V lost 4 bases and J lost 5; bases outside the gene matches: 4. Germline values: CDR1 SGHDT, CDR2 YYEEEE. The length of the CDR3 is 13 residues. The CDR3 DNA is TGTGCCAGCAGCGGACAGGGGTCCAACGAGCAGTACTTC. Translation gives CASSGQGSNEQYF.

The chain employs TRBV7-3 and TRBJ2-5, with a tentative D call TRBD2 (6 bases). The length of the CDR3 is 15 residues. From germline, CDR1 is SGHTA and CDR2 FQGTGA. With 1 base removed from V and 3 bases from J, the gap between germline ends came to 12 bases. CDR3 sequence reads: CASSLRGAGKETQYF. The CDR3 DNA reads as TGTGCCAGCAGCTTAAGGGGAGCGGGTAAAGAGACCCAGTACTTC.